The entry that follows covers one TCR beta chain sequence. The specificity of this receptor is unknown. Per-base qualities were not stored, and no clone one base away is much larger. TCRbeta CDR3 regions were amplified from genomic DNA by means of the immunoSEQ Assay, a bias-controlled multiplex PCR. In the source study's methods: Nucleated cell counts per sample were estimated from amplification of reference gene primers within the assay. Sequence reads were collapsed and filtered to measure the absolute abundance of every unique TCRbeta CDR3 rearrangement. For each sample, productive Simpson clonality was calculated by taking the square root of Simpson's diversity index across productive rearrangements. The source is immuneACCESS, and TCRdb retained only in-frame sequences with V and J called. Part of the clones is not carried over; for the studies checked, unresolved V genes explain less than half of this, and the remainder is unexplained. Clonal size and the V and J genes are those of that table, whereas D and trimming came from the DNA. This sample gives under 450,000 clones in total; about 90% of them show up just once. The ten largest account for under 3% of the sample.

In the prospective study, participants were about 18 to 100 years old, resided in 25 or so geographic areas of the United States, and were enrolled through a virtual design. In the prospective study, cohorts were assigned on the basis of participant-reported clinical history obtained from a screening survey and a study questionnaire. For ImmuneRACE Cohort 3, a participant was defined as recovered based on two consecutive negative NP/OP PCR tests, clearance by a healthcare professional, or resolution of symptoms. Each participant in the prospective study had whole blood, serum and a nasopharyngeal or oropharyngeal swab collected by mobile phlebotomists. Additional blood draws and questionnaires over an approximately two-month period could optionally be provided by prospective study participants. Before DNA extraction, prospective study blood samples were shipped either frozen or at room temperature.

These data originate in a study of blood T cell repertoires in COVID-19 (dated by TCRdb to the early 2020s). Study-level background: The collaborator samples originated in the United States, Italy and Spain and spanned the acute and convalescent phases of COVID-19. The material from the prospective study consisted of cDNA or gDNA derived from T cells, B-cell-depleted T cells, or PBMCs. Subjects who had been exposed to COVID-19, were actively infected with it, or had recovered from it provided the deeply sampled blood TCRbeta repertoires that made up the dataset. A freely available public database, intended as a resource for researchers studying the immune response to SARS-CoV-2, is where the repertoires were released. Samples came from the ongoing ImmuneRACE study (first 160 participants) plus 1,254 subjects from 6 global collaborators. Sample metadata almost always included a de-identified subject ID, COVID-19 status, age in years and sex. HLA class I and class II types, where available, came from metadata supplied by the sample provider rather than from assay-based typing. The paper as a whole reports these results and caveats: The quantity of clinical and demographic metadata differed by source and by participant and was supplied without curation.

Compared with germline, V lacks 2 bases and J lacks 8 bases; bases without a gene match: 13. CDR1 and CDR2 (MNHEY, SVGAGI) derive from the germline V gene. The CDR3 spans 16 residues, from the cysteine through the phenylalanine. The kept DNA is CDR3 alone, 48 bases in frame from the first base. Sequencing was carried out using PBMCs or T cells enriched from blood (not recorded which). This receptor was taken from a young woman who had recovered from COVID-19. The rearrangement combines TRBV6-5 with TRBJ1-2, with TRBD1 identical over 8 junction bases. The CDR3 in this case is CASSYHRAGGDGGYTF. The bases are TGTGCCAGCAGTTACCATAGAGCAGGGGGCGATGGGGGCTACACCTTC.